The TCR beta chain under discussion was sequenced for a study of cytomegalovirus exposure and HLA in healthy donors. Trimming removed 1 base from V and 8 bases from J, with 11 bases in between. The length of the CDR3 is 13 residues. Germline CDR1 reads LNHNV; CDR2 reads YYDKDF (reference sequence). Regarding the study as a whole: The study reported that TCR beta sequences accurately predicted HLA-A and HLA-B alleles in most subjects. Across all donors, roughly uniform sequencing depth was an assumption of the presence/absence analyses. In a later analysis, a missense DCLRE1C variant was linked to TCR beta V- and J-gene trimming. Several of the most significant clusters appeared linked to common viral pathogens, based on a later analysis.

In the PCR, 60 Vbeta and 13 Jbeta primers were used. Measured with immunoSEQ multiplex PCR; TCRdb has only the in-frame clones, and not every one. The sample includes roughly 150,000 clones, around four fifths of them seen just once. Concerning this clone itself: The antigen is undetermined.

This sequence originates from a male donor in good health and CMV-seronegative. This chain connects TRBV15 to TRBJ1-2; weak D call: TRBD1 (5 bases). The sequenced sample consisted of PBMCs. The CDR3 nucleotides read TGTGCCACCAGCAGAGTCGGGGGGAAGGGCTACACCTTC. As protein: CATSRVGGKGYTF.